The clone carrying this TCR beta chain was seen a handful of times. The same CDR3 arises from other DNA sequences in this sample as well. The sample comes from a study of blood T cell repertoires in COVID-19. About the study: Researchers got acute and convalescent COVID-19 samples from the United States, Italy and Spain. PBMCs, B-cell-depleted T cells, or T cells provided the cDNA or gDNA that made up the material.

Germline V CDR1 and CDR2: LGHDT, YNNKEL (reference sequence). The CDR3 has 13 residues. The V gene lost 2 bases and the J gene lost 10 bases, with 9 bases spanning the gap. As handled by the study authors: Scientists estimated how many nucleated cells there were by amplifying reference gene primers. Here immunoSEQ multiplex PCR was the method, and the copy in TCRdb shows in-frame clones only, minus some. Clonal size and the V and J genes are those of that table, whereas D and trimming came from the DNA. This sample has around 54,000 clones, with approximately 80% found just once. The sample consisted of peripheral blood. The clonotype originates from a woman aged 55-75 years with acute or convalescent COVID-19. V usage is TRBV3-1 (or the pseudogene TRBV3-2) and J usage is TRBJ1-6; no definite D call. The CDR3: CASSQSRESPLHF. DNA of the CDR3: TGTGCCAGCAGCCAATCCCGGGAATCACCCCTCCACTTT.